This T cell receptor (beta chain) was identified during a study of cytomegalovirus exposure and HLA in healthy donors. As for the study in general: The 120 validation repertoires, a later analysis reported, used the same platform as the roughly 650 repertoires from the first cohort.

Assay: immunoSEQ multiplex PCR; the TCRdb copy retains only in-frame clones and omits some. This table has about 120,000 clones, more than 75% appearing once. A note on this clone: Its antigen is undetermined.

V was cut by 3 bases and J by 5 bases, with 7 bases left in between. Germline V gene data show CDR1 as MRHNA and CDR2 as SNTAGT. This CDR3 spans 13 amino acids. General observations from the study: Specificity of a few CMV-associated chains for CMV antigens was verified in vitro. Reports described diagnosis of cytomegalovirus status by the classifier as highly specific and sensitive.

V is TRBV6-4 and J is TRBJ2-2; D possibly corresponds to TRBD2 (5 bases). The TCR originated in a woman between 25 and 40 years old in good health and CMV-seronegative. The sequenced sample consisted of PBMCs. Written as DNA, the CDR3 is TGTGCCAGCAGTGAGGGAGAAACCGGGGAGCTGTTTTTT. This translates into CASSEGETGELFF.